This T cell receptor (beta chain) emerged from a study of PD-1 blockade in classical Hodgkin lymphoma. Across the whole study: Patients were dosed intravenously with nivolumab at 3 mg/kg every 2 weeks.

Indicated time point: cycle 4 day 1 (C4D1), after six to seven weeks of nivolumab. Every patient was affected by relapse after autologous stem cell transplantation, while exposure to brentuximab vedotin was not uniform. Investigators isolated CD4+ T cells from thawed PBMCs through magnetic negative selection. Best responses were complete response, partial response or progressive disease. Some clones are missing from TCRdb's copy, which holds only in-frame ones; the method was immunoSEQ multiplex PCR. The table records around 28,000 clones, around 84% of them present only once. On this clone itself: Its specificity is unknown.

Germline loops: CDR1 MNHNS, CDR2 SASEGT. V was cut by 5 bases and J by 10 bases, with 12 bases left in between. This CDR3 comprises 12 residues. Study-level results: Lower baseline TCR diversity marked trial partial responders and progressors.

This clonotype originated in a human donor with classical Hodgkin lymphoma. The rearrangement links TRBV6-1 to TRBJ1-3, with a weak D call TRBD1 (6 bases). The sequencing used CD4+ T cells from blood, collected before the fourth cycle of nivolumab. CDR3 loop: CASSTLRGTIYF. CDR3 bases: TGTGCCAGCAGTACCCTCAGGGGTACCATATATTTT.